This entry features one TCR beta chain sequence. The germline CDR1 and CDR2 sequences are SGHRS and YFSETQ. Trimming cost V 3 bases and J 8 bases; bases outside gene matches: 7. The CDR3 runs to 14 residues. The sample belongs to a study of blood T cell repertoires in COVID-19. On the study more broadly: Italy, Spain and the United States were the sources of the convalescent and acute COVID-19 samples. Sources were T cells, B-cell-depleted T cells, or PBMCs; the material itself was cDNA or gDNA.

TCRdb's table, derived via immunoSEQ multiplex PCR, lists solely in-frame clones and lacks some. Here the sample spans about 410,000 clones, 85% to 90% being singletons. Participants, roughly 18 to 100 years old, spanned around 26 US areas. Participants' own reports of clinical history determined their cohort assignment. The TCR originated in a woman under 40 who had recovered from COVID-19. The sequencing sample was made of PBMCs or T cells enriched from blood (not recorded which). This chain connects TRBV5-1 to TRBJ1-2; 10 bases are a match to TRBD1. The CDR3 sequence: CASSSTGGEEGYTF. CDR3 nucleotides: TGCGCCAGCAGCTCGACAGGGGGCGAGGAGGGCTACACCTTC.